Listed here are 32 T cell receptor beta chains from one sample, sequenced in a study of blood T cell repertoires in COVID-19. Assay used: immunoSEQ multiplex PCR; TCRdb lists only in-frame clones, some missing. The sample has tens of thousands of clones; around 88% are singletons. The sequenced sample was peripheral blood. All receptors derive from a woman of 80 years or more with acute or convalescent COVID-19.

This clone was seen a single time. This chain joins TRBV10-1 and TRBJ1-6, with D uncertain. The CDR3 has 12 residues. V gave up 8 bases and J gave up 7 bases, with 9 bases separating them. In germline, CDR1 is WNHNN, CDR2 SYGVQD (reference sequence). The CDR3 coding sequence is TGCGCCAGCGGTGCTTCGAATTCACCCCTCCACTTT. Its protein product is CASGASNSPLHF.

This clone was observed once. This chain links TRBV19 with TRBJ1-1; 8 bases fit TRBD1. This CDR3 has 15 residues. Trimming took 7 bases from V and 5 from J; bases not matched to a gene: 12. CDR1 and CDR2 (germline): LNHDA, SQIVND (reference sequence). CDR3 nucleotide sequence: TGTGCCAGTACCCAGAGCAGGGGGCGGGGTACTGAAGCTTTCTTT. Its protein is CASTQSRGRGTEAFF.

This clone was seen once. CDR3: CASRKTGMNTEAFF. In DNA, the CDR3 is TGCGCCAGCAGGAAGACAGGGATGAACACTGAAGCTTTCTTT. This chain connects TRBV5-1 to TRBJ1-1; 7 positions match TRBD1. Trimming removed 5 bases from V and 0 bases from J; junction bases left unmatched: 4. The CDR3 is 14 amino acids. The germline gives CDR1 SGHRS, CDR2 YFSETQ.

This clone occurred once. The chain couples TRBV30 to TRBJ1-3; no reliable D call. CDR3 size: 14 residues. V lost 3 bases to trimming and J lost 1 base, with 10 bases between them. Germline CDR1 GTSNPN, CDR2 SVGIG (reference sequence). CDR3 sequence (DNA): TGTGCCTGGAGAACCCCGGGTTCTGGAAACACCATATATTTT. Protein sequence: CAWRTPGSGNTIYF.

The gene calls are TRBV5-4 and TRBJ2-7; a possible D gene is TRBD2 (5 bases). Germline-derived CDR1 and CDR2 are SGHNT and YYREEE (reference sequence). This CDR3 comprises 13 residues. Trimming shortened V by 4 bases and J by 6 bases, and 14 bases separated the two germline ends. The CDR3 coding sequence is TGTGCCAGCAGCCGTATAGGACTCGCCGAGCAGTACTTC. Its translation: CASSRIGLAEQYF.

CDR3 region: CASSLLAGPNEQFF. Here the CDR3 DNA reads TGCGCCAGCAGCTTACTAGCGGGTCCCAATGAGCAGTTCTTC. V is TRBV5-1 and J is TRBJ2-1; TRBD2 agrees at 9 bases. V lost 2 bases and J lost 6; bases outside the gene matches: 3. Germline-derived CDR1 and CDR2 are SGHRS and YFSETQ. The CDR3 loop spans 14 amino acids. Variable domain in full (rest from reference TRBV5-1 and TRBJ2-1): KAGVTQTPRYLIKTRGQQVTLSCSPISGHRSVSWYQQTPGQGLQFLFEYFSETQRNKGNFPGRFSGRQFSNSRSEMNVSTLELGDSALYLCASSLLAGPNEQFFGPGTRLTVL.

This sequence joins TRBV27 and TRBJ2-6; TRBD2 might be the D (6 bases). CDR1 is MNHEY, CDR2 SMNVEV, per germline (reference sequence). Trimming shortened V by 3 bases and J by 2 bases, and 14 bases separated the two germline ends. The CDR3 sequence is 17 residues long. This CDR3 is CASSFGSAGPGANVLTF. The CDR3 DNA reads TGTGCCAGCAGTTTTGGGTCGGCGGGACCTGGGGCCAACGTCCTGACTTTC.

V gene TRBV10-3 combines with J gene TRBJ1-5; possibly TRBD1 for D (6 bases). The CDR3 consists of 14 residues. Between the trimmed V and J ends, which lost 8 bases and 0 bases, there was a span of 11 bases. Germline-derived CDR1 and CDR2 are ENHRY and SYGVKD. The CDR3 loop reads CAIASGDSNQPQHF. As DNA, the CDR3 is TGTGCCATCGCCTCAGGGGATAGCAATCAGCCCCAGCATTTT.

The gene calls are TRBV11-2 and TRBJ1-2; no reliable D call. Germline CDR1 SGHAT, CDR2 FQNNGV. V shed 5 bases and J shed 1 base, with 5 bases lying between them. This CDR3 has 12 residues. The CDR3 bases are TGTGCCAGCAGCACTATTAACTATGGCTACACCTTC. Protein sequence: CASSTINYGYTF.

The J gene is TRBJ2-2, the V gene TRBV10-3; 7 nucleotides agree with TRBD2. Per germline, CDR1 ENHRY and CDR2 SYGVKD. The CDR3 is 16 amino acids. V shed 0 bases and J 2 bases; nucleotides not matched to a gene: 3. CDR3 DNA sequence: TGTGCCATCAGTGAGTCACGGGGGGATAACACCGGGGAGCTGTTTTTT. Protein product: CAISESRGDNTGELFF.

The CDR3 loop reads CASAEQGTGANVLTF. In DNA, the CDR3 is TGTGCCAGTGCGGAACAGGGGACTGGGGCCAACGTCCTGACTTTC. V and J are TRBV19 and TRBJ2-6; 7 bases fit TRBD1. The CDR3 loop spans 15 amino acids. Trimming cost V 8 bases and J 2 bases; bases outside gene matches: 6. Germline V lookup: CDR1 LNHDA, CDR2 SQIVND (reference sequence).

V gene TRBV3-1 (or the pseudogene TRBV3-2) combines with J gene TRBJ1-5; D might be TRBD1 (6 bases). Trimming pared 3 bases from V and 6 bases from J, leaving 12 bases between. There are 14 residues in the CDR3. Germline V gives CDR1 LGHDT, CDR2 YNNKEL (reference sequence). The CDR3 region has the DNA TGTGCCAGCAGCCACGGGAGGGGGAGTCAGCCCCAGCATTTT. This encodes CASSHGRGSQPQHF.

CDR3 DNA: TGTGCCAGCAGCTTAGCGAAGGGACTAGCTTCTTACGAGCAGTACTTC. The encoded protein is CASSLAKGLASYEQYF. The V gene is TRBV7-9, the J gene TRBJ2-7; 9 positions agree with TRBD2. Trimming removed 0 bases from V and 4 bases from J; junction bases left unmatched: 7. The CDR3 totals 16 residues. The germline V gene encodes CDR1 SEHNR and CDR2 FQNEAQ (reference sequence).

This clone was counted a single time. The chain employs TRBV2 and TRBJ1-3, with 8 nucleotides matching TRBD1. The ends lost 8 bases at V and 8 bases at J; junction bases unmatched: 14. Germline loops: CDR1 SNHLY, CDR2 FYNNEI. The CDR3 consists of 15 residues. This chain's CDR3 is CASSPGQAFGDTIYF. In DNA form, the CDR3 reads TGTGCCAGCTCCCCGGGACAGGCCTTCGGCGACACCATATATTTT. The whole variable domain, filled in from reference TRBV2 and TRBJ1-3, reads EPEVTQTPSHQVTQMGQEVILRCVPISNHLYFYWYRQILGQKVEFLVSFYNNEISEKSEIFDDQFSVERPDGSNFTLKIRSTKLEDSAMYFCASSPGQAFGDTIYFGEGSWLTVV.

V is TRBV7-6 and J is TRBJ2-2; 12 bases are shared with TRBD1. There are 17 residues in the CDR3. CDR1 is SGHVS and CDR2 is FNYEAQ in the germline V gene. Germline trimming cut 5 bases from V and 7 bases from J; bases unmatched to any gene: 11. The CDR3 loop reads CASSPRGDRGLGGELFF. In nucleotides, the CDR3 is TGTGCCAGCAGCCCCCGAGGGGACAGGGGGCTTGGCGGGGAGCTGTTTTTT.

The chain joins TRBV18 to TRBJ2-7; D is unclear. The CDR3 totals 13 residues. Deletions cut 0 bases from V and 4 bases from J, with 7 bases between. Germline V lookup: CDR1 KGHSH, CDR2 LQKENI. CDR3 nucleotides: TGTGCCAGCTCACCACCGTCAGGATACGAGCAGTACTTC. This codes for CASSPPSGYEQYF.

Here the CDR3 DNA reads TGTGCCAGCTCACCCGACAGGGGGAACACTGAAGCTTTCTTT. Its protein product is CASSPDRGNTEAFF. The rearrangement uses TRBV18 and TRBJ1-1, with 8 bases lining up with TRBD1. The CDR3 loop spans 14 amino acids. J was trimmed by 1 base and V by 3 bases; bases with no gene match: 1. The germline CDR1 and CDR2 sequences are KGHSH and LQKENI.

The chain links TRBV19 to TRBJ1-3; the D is unclear. Trimming took 4 bases from V and 9 from J, leaving 19 bases between them. The CDR3 is 15 residues long. Per the germline V gene, CDR1 is LNHDA and CDR2 is SQIVND (reference sequence). The CDR3 DNA reads as TGTGCCAGTAGTACCCCGATGACTCCCACCGGCACCATATATTTT. This translates into CASSTPMTPTGTIYF.

The chain combines TRBV12-5 with TRBJ1-1; 7 bases are a match to TRBD1. CDR1 and CDR2 from the germline V gene are LGHNT and FRNRAP. V lost 6 bases to trimming and J lost 3 bases; unmatched junction nucleotides: 4. CDR3 length: 13 residues. CDR3 sequence reads: CASGPQGDTEAFF. CDR3 in DNA: TGTGCTAGTGGACCCCAGGGGGACACTGAAGCTTTCTTT.

The rearrangement uses TRBV19 and TRBJ2-3, with 14 bases identical to TRBD2. Germline CDR1 LNHDA, CDR2 SQIVND (reference sequence). This CDR3 contains 16 residues. The J segment lost 5 bases and the V segment lost 3 bases, leaving 4 bases of the junction unmatched. In nucleotides, the CDR3 is TGTGCCAGTAGTATCGGACTAGCGGGGGGATTAGATACGCAGTATTTT. Translated: CASSIGLAGGLDTQYF.

In DNA, the CDR3 is TGCGCCAGCAGCTTGGACGGGGGTAGCAATCAGCCCCAGCATTTT. This translates into CASSLDGGSNQPQHF. The rearrangement joins TRBV5-1 to TRBJ1-5, with a tentative D call TRBD1 (5 bases). This CDR3 spans 15 amino acids. Deletions cut 0 bases from V and 0 bases from J, with 7 bases between. The V gene's germline CDR1 is SGHRS and CDR2 YFSETQ.

This chain connects TRBV30 to TRBJ2-1; TRBD2 aligns across 12 bases. V lost 3 bases and J lost 9; bases outside the gene matches: 9. The CDR3 extends over 15 amino acids. CDR1 GTSNPN and CDR2 SVGIG come from the germline V gene (reference sequence). The CDR3 sequence: CAWRGLAGGRGEQFF. The DNA of the CDR3 is TGTGCCTGGAGGGGACTAGCGGGTGGTAGGGGTGAGCAGTTCTTC.

V is TRBV12-3 or TRBV12-4 and J is TRBJ2-7; weak D call: TRBD1 (5 bases). The V and J ends lost 6 bases and 2 bases respectively, with 11 bases between them. The CDR3 runs 13 residues. DNA of the CDR3: TGTGCCAGCAGGATGGACACAACCTACGAGCAGTACTTC. Translation: CASRMDTTYEQYF.

This clone has more than one count but fewer than ten. V usage is TRBV5-4 and J usage is TRBJ2-7, with TRBD2 identical over 10 bases. J lost 5 bases, V lost 0 bases, and 11 bases had no gene match. Germline lookup yields CDR1 SGHNT and CDR2 YYREEE (reference sequence). The CDR3 is 17 residues long. The CDR3 spells CASSLAEVASGRHEQYF. The CDR3 DNA is TGTGCCAGCAGCTTGGCTGAGGTGGCTAGCGGGAGACACGAGCAGTACTTC.

The chain has TRBV6-2 or TRBV6-3 and TRBJ2-3; TRBD2 is a possible D gene (7 bases). Trimming took off 4 bases at V and 4 bases at J, with 15 bases between the two ends. Germline CDR1 MNHEY, CDR2 SVGEGT. The CDR3 sequence is 15 residues long. CDR3 in amino acids: CASSSTGGPPDTQYF. DNA for the CDR3: TGTGCCAGCAGTTCAACGGGGGGCCCCCCAGATACGCAGTATTTT.

V and J are TRBV18 and TRBJ1-2, with D unresolved. V gave up 3 bases and J gave up 8 bases, with 13 bases separating them. The CDR3 covers 13 residues. CDR1 and CDR2 (germline): KGHSH, LQKENI. The CDR3 loop is CASSPLPREGYTF. The CDR3, as DNA: TGTGCCAGCTCACCCCTTCCGCGGGAGGGCTACACCTTC. The full variable domain, its missing parts supplied by reference TRBV18 and TRBJ1-2, is NAGVMQNPRHLVRRRGQEARLRCSPMKGHSHVYWYRQLPEEGLKFMVYLQKENIIDESGMPKERFSAEFPKEGPSILRIQQVVRGDSAAYFCASSPLPREGYTFGSGTRLTVV.

The chain recombines TRBV6-2 or TRBV6-3 with TRBJ2-5, with D hard to call. This CDR3 comprises 13 residues. Between the trimmed V and J ends, which lost 2 bases and 7 bases, there was a span of 11 bases. The germline CDR1 and CDR2 sequences are MNHEY and SVGEGT. The CDR3 DNA reads TGTGCCAGCAGTTACAACGGGTTCGGGACCCAGTACTTC. Amino acids: CASSYNGFGTQYF.

J is TRBJ1-1 and V is TRBV18, with 8 bases identical to TRBD1. This CDR3 is built from 15 residues. V shed 0 bases and J 4 bases; nucleotides not matched to a gene: 4. Germline-derived CDR1 and CDR2 are KGHSH and LQKENI. The chain's CDR3 is CASSPPNRGATEAFF. Here the CDR3 DNA reads TGTGCCAGCTCACCACCGAACAGGGGGGCCACTGAAGCTTTCTTT.

The chain recombines TRBV12-3 or TRBV12-4 with TRBJ1-2, with TRBD1 identical over 7 bases. The CDR3 contains 12 residues. V gave up 1 base and J gave up 11 bases; unmatched junction bases: 4. CDR3 coding DNA: TGTGCCAGCAGTTTAGGGACAGGAGATTACACCTTC. This sequence encodes CASSLGTGDYTF.

The J gene is TRBJ1-6, the V gene TRBV14; D not certain. The CDR3 length is 13 residues. Trimming removed 5 bases from V and 10 bases from J, with 12 bases in between. CDR1 is SGHDN, CDR2 FVKESK, per germline. As DNA, the CDR3 is TGTGCCAGCAGCACCCGTCCGGAGTCACCCCTCCACTTT. Translating it yields CASSTRPESPLHF.

V and J are TRBV29-1 and TRBJ1-1; weak D call: TRBD1 (6 bases). Trimming took off 8 bases at V and 4 bases at J, with 17 bases between the two ends. This CDR3 has 13 amino acids. Per the germline V gene, CDR1 is SQVTM and CDR2 is ANQGSEA. The CDR3, as DNA: TGCAGCATATTAGGGGGTTTGGGCACTGAAGCTTTCTTT. As protein: CSILGGLGTEAFF. The full variable domain, its missing parts supplied by reference TRBV29-1 and TRBJ1-1, is SAVISQKPSRDICQRGTSLTIQCQVDSQVTMMFWYRQQPGQSLTLIATANQGSEATYESGFVIDKFPISRPNLTFSTLTVSNMSPEDSSIYLCSILGGLGTEAFFGQGTRLTVV.

As regards this clone: This sample also contains other DNA sequences that code for the same CDR3. V and J are TRBV13 and TRBJ1-2; D ambiguous. The CDR3 sequence is 14 residues long. Germline CDR1 is PRHDT and CDR2 is FYEKMQ (reference sequence). V was pared by 1 base and J by 4 bases, with 10 bases between. The CDR3 here is CASSLEGGSYGYTF. The CDR3 nucleotides are TGTGCCAGCAGCTTAGAGGGAGGCAGCTATGGCTACACCTTC. Full variable domain (outside the CDR3, taken from reference TRBV13 and TRBJ1-2): AAGVIQSPRHLIKEKRETATLKCYPIPRHDTVYWYQQGPGQDPQFLISFYEKMQSDKGSIPDRFSAQQFSDYHSELNMSSLELGDSALYFCASSLEGGSYGYTFGSGTRLTVV.